Below are 21 T cell receptor beta chains sequenced from a single sample in a study of cytomegalovirus exposure and HLA in healthy donors. The study ran its PCR with 60 Vbeta and 13 Jbeta primers. TCRdb's table, derived via immunoSEQ multiplex PCR, lists solely in-frame clones and lacks some. The table lists 95,000 to 130,000 clones, roughly three quarters of them singletons. The sample was PBMCs. The receptors originated from a man aged 30 to 45 in good health and CMV-seropositive.

The chain couples TRBV4-1 to TRBJ2-7; weak D call: TRBD1 (5 bases). The CDR3 sequence is 12 residues long. Trimming left V 4 bases short and J 2 bases short, with 6 bases between. The germline V gene encodes CDR1 MGHRA and CDR2 YSYEKL. This CDR3 reads CASSRGPYEQYF. CDR3 DNA sequence: TGCGCCAGCAGCCGGGGCCCCTACGAGCAGTACTTC.

This chain connects TRBV18 to TRBJ2-5, with D tentatively TRBD1 (6 bases). Trimming stripped 2 bases from V and 3 bases from J, with 13 bases between. This CDR3 contains 15 residues. CDR1 KGHSH and CDR2 LQKENI come from the germline V gene. For the CDR3, the DNA is TGTGCCAGCTCACCATACGCGGCAGGGGAAGAGACCCAGTACTTC. Translation gives CASSPYAAGEETQYF.

The V and J genes are TRBV5-4 and TRBJ1-1, with D unclear. Germline CDR1 is SGHNT and CDR2 is YYREEE (reference sequence). The ends were cut back, 2 bases at V and 1 base at J, with 3 bases in the middle. This CDR3 region has 12 residues. CDR3 residues: CASSFRNTEAFF. The CDR3, as DNA: TGTGCCAGCAGCTTCAGGAACACTGAAGCTTTCTTT.

The J gene is TRBJ2-2, the V gene TRBV6-5; 9 bases map to TRBD1. The V segment lost 2 bases and the J segment 1 base; nucleotides outside the gene matches: 2. The germline CDR1 and CDR2 sequences are MNHEY and SVGAGI. This CDR3 is 16 amino acids long. As DNA, the CDR3 is TGTGCCAGCAGTTACAAGGGACAGGGGAACACCGGGGAGCTGTTTTTT. It codes for CASSYKGQGNTGELFF.

The chain recombines TRBV14 with TRBJ2-1, with D possibly being TRBD1 (5 bases). V lost 1 base and J 6 bases, leaving 13 bases between the germline ends. The CDR3 extends over 15 amino acids. CDR1 is SGHDN and CDR2 is FVKESK in the germline V gene. The CDR3 protein is CASSQVSRQGNEQFF. The CDR3 nucleotides read TGTGCCAGCAGCCAAGTTTCTAGGCAGGGCAATGAGCAGTTCTTC.

The chain has TRBV4-3 and TRBJ2-1; perhaps TRBD2 as D (6 bases). The germline V gene encodes CDR1 LGHNA and CDR2 YSLEER. V lost 3 bases and J 8 bases, leaving 20 bases between the germline ends. CDR3 size: 16 residues. This CDR3 reads CASSHAPTGVFDEQFF. The CDR3 nucleotides read TGCGCCAGCAGCCATGCCCCCACGGGAGTGTTCGATGAGCAGTTCTTC.

The chain's CDR3 is CASSQRGTSGRDFRSYNEQFF. The CDR3 DNA follows: TGCGCCAGCAGCCAGCGCGGGACTAGCGGGAGGGACTTTAGGTCCTACAATGAGCAGTTCTTC. The chain carries TRBV4-1 and TRBJ2-1; 16 bases fit TRBD2. The CDR3 sequence is 21 residues long. With 3 bases clipped from V and 1 base from J, the junction kept 12 bases outside the gene matches. Germline lookup yields CDR1 MGHRA and CDR2 YSYEKL.

The genes are TRBV11-2 and TRBJ2-5, with 7 bases fitting TRBD2. Trimming removed 0 bases from V and 4 bases from J; junction bases left unmatched: 2. The germline CDR1 and CDR2 sequences are SGHAT and FQNNGV. The CDR3 consists of 14 residues. The CDR3, as DNA: TGTGCCAGCAGCTTAGACAGGGAGGGAGAGACCCAGTACTTC. It translates to CASSLDREGETQYF.

This clone has only a few counts. J is TRBJ2-2 and V is TRBV29-1; D possibly corresponds to TRBD1 (6 bases). Germline assignment: CDR1 SQVTM and CDR2 ANQGSEA. The CDR3 consists of 12 residues. The germline V and J ends were trimmed by 5 bases and 5 bases, with 9 bases remaining between them. This chain's CDR3 is CSVNRATGELFF. For the CDR3, the DNA is TGCAGCGTTAACAGGGCAACCGGGGAGCTGTTTTTT.

The chain combines TRBV29-1 with TRBJ2-1, with D tentatively TRBD2 (6 bases). Germline assignment: CDR1 SQVTM and CDR2 ANQGSEA. V lost 2 bases and J 9 bases, leaving 20 bases between the germline ends. The CDR3 extends over 15 amino acids. The CDR3 DNA follows: TGCAGCGTTGAAAGGGCCCCTACCTGGAGGGGTGAGCAGTTCTTC. This sequence encodes CSVERAPTWRGEQFF.

The chain is built from TRBV21-1 and TRBJ2-3; TRBD2 was called by the table and not checked on the DNA. TRBV21-1 is classified as a pseudogene. The CDR3 sequence is 18 residues long. CDR3 residues: CASSKKLAIAGGADTQYF. CDR3 bases: TGTGCCAGCAGCAAAAAGTTGGCAATAGCGGGGGGGGCAGATACGCAGTATTTT.

The chain is built from TRBV7-2 and TRBJ2-1; D not resolved. Trimming removed 1 base from V and 4 bases from J, with 5 bases in between. Germline lookup yields CDR1 SGHTA and CDR2 FQGNSA. This CDR3 has 13 residues. CDR3 in amino acids: CASSLDSYNEQFF. CDR3 DNA: TGTGCCAGCAGCTTAGACAGTTACAATGAGCAGTTCTTC.

The V call is TRBV6-1, the J call TRBJ1-1; perhaps TRBD1 as D (5 bases). Per germline, CDR1 MNHNS and CDR2 SASEGT. V lost 3 bases and J lost 0, with 17 bases in between. This CDR3 is built from 17 residues. For the CDR3, the DNA is TGTGCCAGCAGTGAGACCCGGGGACTGCGATTGAACACTGAAGCTTTCTTT. This codes for CASSETRGLRLNTEAFF.

The V and J genes are TRBV19 and TRBJ2-7, with 9 nucleotides matching TRBD2. The CDR3 contains 15 residues. The V and J ends lost 3 bases and 3 bases, in that order; junction bases with no gene match: 6. Germline V gives CDR1 LNHDA, CDR2 SQIVND (reference sequence). DNA of the CDR3: TGTGCCAGTAGTATTCGGCGGGAGGGCCACTACGAGCAGTACTTC. It is translated as CASSIRREGHYEQYF.

The chain links TRBV5-1 to TRBJ1-4; 11 bases match TRBD1. Per the germline V gene, CDR1 is SGHRS and CDR2 is YFSETQ. V lost 4 bases and J lost 8; bases outside the gene matches: 7. This CDR3 contains 15 residues. CDR3 sequence reads: CASSAGTGGYEKLFF. CDR3 nucleotide sequence: TGCGCCAGCAGCGCCGGGACAGGGGGGTACGAAAAACTGTTTTTT.

V usage is TRBV6-5 and J usage is TRBJ1-1, with 10 bases matching TRBD1. The CDR3 is 14 amino acids. Trimming cost V 4 bases and J 5 bases; bases outside gene matches: 4. Germline-derived CDR1 and CDR2 are MNHEY and SVGAGI. DNA for the CDR3: TGTGCCAGCAGTTCTGGGACAGGGGTGACTGAAGCTTTCTTT. It is translated as CASSSGTGVTEAFF.

This rearrangement joins TRBV10-3 to TRBJ2-3; TRBD1 agrees at 7 bases. The CDR3 totals 16 residues. CDR1 is ENHRY, CDR2 SYGVKD, per germline. Trimming took 2 bases from V and 1 from J; bases not matched to a gene: 6. CDR3: CAISEPPGTGTDTQYF. The CDR3 DNA follows: TGTGCCATCAGTGAGCCACCCGGGACAGGCACAGATACGCAGTATTTT.

The chain couples TRBV6-5 to TRBJ1-2, with TRBD1 matching 10 bases. Per germline, CDR1 MNHEY and CDR2 SVGAGI. V was clipped by 6 bases and J by 5 bases; unmatched bases: 6. The CDR3 extends over 14 amino acids. DNA of the CDR3: TGTGCCAGCAGACCGGGACAGGGGACATATGGCTACACCTTC. Amino acids: CASRPGQGTYGYTF.

This clone was picked up a small number of times. The CDR3: CASSQDVMFYEQYF. The CDR3 DNA follows: TGCGCCAGCAGCCAAGATGTAATGTTCTACGAGCAGTACTTC. The chain combines TRBV4-3 with TRBJ2-7; D remains unclear. This CDR3 comprises 14 residues. V dropped 0 bases and J dropped 3 bases, with 9 bases sitting between them. CDR1 is LGHNA, CDR2 YSLEER, per germline.

The rearrangement links TRBV9 to TRBJ1-1; unclear D gene. CDR3 size: 13 residues. V lost 1 base to trimming and J lost 4 bases, with 8 bases between them. The germline V gene encodes CDR1 SGDLS and CDR2 YYNGEE. The CDR3 reads CASSVWEGTEAFF. The CDR3 DNA follows: TGTGCCAGCAGCGTATGGGAGGGCACTGAAGCTTTCTTT. The whole variable domain, remainder taken from reference TRBV9 and TRBJ1-1, is DSGVTQTPKHLITATGQRVTLRCSPRSGDLSVYWYQQSLDQGLQFLIQYYNGEERAKGNILERFSAQQFPDLHSELNLSSLELGDSALYFCASSVWEGTEAFFGQGTRLTVV.

The chain employs TRBV30 and TRBJ2-3; 13 bases agree with TRBD2. Germline loops: CDR1 GTSNPN, CDR2 SVGIG (reference sequence). The V gene end was trimmed by 3 bases and the J gene end by 5 bases; junction bases not matched to a gene: 11. The CDR3 length is 17 residues. CDR3: CAWSDLLAGGPLDTQYF. The CDR3, as DNA: TGTGCCTGGAGCGACTTACTAGCGGGGGGGCCGTTAGATACGCAGTATTTT. Filled out from reference TRBV30 and TRBJ2-3, the complete variable domain reads SQTIHQWPATLVQPVGSPLSLECTVEGTSNPNLYWYRQAAGRGLQLLFYSVGIGQISSEVPQNLSASRPQDRQFILSSKKLLLSDSGFYLCAWSDLLAGGPLDTQYFGPGTRLTVL.